Shown below are 15 T cell receptor beta chains from a single sample sequenced in a study of T and B cells in COVID-19 patients. From blood, roughly 250-500 ng of genomic DNA served as TRB template. Multiplex PCR with BIOMED2 TRB-A/B primer pools amplified TRB rearrangements. TCRdb reprocessed the multiplex PCR reads via MiXCR and lists one record per CDR3 protein. The sample shows 8,000 to 10,000 distinct CDR3 sequences, 25% to 30% of them seen only once. The sequencing input was blood. The receptors were sampled from a human donor who had recovered from COVID-19.

This chain uses TRBV19 with TRBJ2-1; D may match TRBD1 or TRBD2 (6 bases each). Germline CDR1 LNHDA, CDR2 SQIVND (reference sequence). Trimming pared 0 bases from V and 5 bases from J, leaving 17 bases between. The CDR3 is made up of 17 amino acids. CDR3 in amino acids: CASSIEGGRGTNNEQFF. DNA of the CDR3: TGTGCCAGTAGTATAGAGGGAGGCAGGGGAACTAACAATGAGCAGTTCTTC.

Judged by abundance, this clonotype is medium-sized (0.01 to 0.1%). V and J are TRBV30 and TRBJ1-1, with 7 bases aligning to TRBD1. J lost 5 bases, V lost 4 bases, and 10 bases had no gene match. Germline V gene sequence: CDR1 GTSNPN, CDR2 SVGIG (reference sequence). This CDR3 spans 14 amino acids. The CDR3 nucleotides read TGTGCCTGGACGGGACAGTGGGCAGGGACTGAAGCTTTCTTT. Its translation is CAWTGQWAGTEAFF.

This sequence joins TRBV20-1 and TRBJ1-2, with TRBD1 matching over 7 bases. Germline loops: CDR1 DFQATT, CDR2 SNEGSKA (reference sequence). This CDR3 is built from 15 residues. As DNA, the CDR3 is TGCAGGCTCCTTCCCCCGGGACAGCCTAACTATGGCTACACCTTC. Amino acid sequence: CRLLPPGQPNYGYTF.

This clonotype was picked up a small number of times. V and J are TRBV18 and TRBJ1-2; TRBD1 agrees at 9 bases. The CDR3 covers 12 residues. Germline V lookup: CDR1 KGHSH, CDR2 LQKENI. V dropped 8 bases and J dropped 2; count of bases not matched to a gene: 0. The DNA of the CDR3 is TGTGCCAGCGGGACAGGGAACTATGGCTACACCTTC. Its protein product is CASGTGNYGYTF.

V is TRBV7-2 and J is TRBJ2-5; 9 positions match TRBD1. V shed 1 base and J 7 bases; nucleotides not matched to a gene: 4. Germline-derived CDR1 and CDR2 are SGHTA and FQGNSA. The CDR3 spans 14 residues. The DNA of the CDR3 is TGTGCCAGCAGCTTAGGACAGGGGGAGGGGACCCAGTACTTC. This codes for CASSLGQGEGTQYF.

This clonotype was seen many times. This rearrangement joins TRBV19 to TRBJ1-1; D gene ambiguous. The CDR3 has 12 amino acids. With 3 bases removed from V and 9 bases from J, the gap between germline ends came to 11 bases. Germline values: CDR1 LNHDA, CDR2 SQIVND (reference sequence). The CDR3 region is CASSIGPNQAFF. The CDR3 DNA follows: TGTGCCAGTAGTATCGGTCCCAATCAAGCTTTCTTT.

V and J are TRBV6-6 and TRBJ1-5, with D perhaps matching TRBD1 (6 bases). The germline V gene has CDR1 MNHNY and CDR2 SVGAGI (reference sequence). The CDR3 runs 14 residues. V lost 5 bases, J lost 5 bases, and 13 bases lay in between. The CDR3 region is CASSQTGNHQPQHF. CDR3 DNA sequence: TGTGCCAGCAGTCAAACAGGGAACCATCAGCCCCAGCATTTT.

V gene TRBV5-6 combines with J gene TRBJ1-1; D is possibly TRBD1 (5 bases). This CDR3 contains 15 residues. V dropped 4 bases and J dropped 4 bases, with 17 bases sitting between them. Germline loops: CDR1 SGHDT, CDR2 YYEEEE. CDR3 bases: TGTGCCAGCAGCACCGATATGGGAGGGGTCACTGAAGCTTTCTTT. Its translation: CASSTDMGGVTEAFF.

This clonotype was observed once. A read error may be the cause here, since a much bigger clone is one base away. The CDR3 loop is CASSQDYRWEQFF. The CDR3 DNA reads TGTGCCAGCAGTCAGGACTACCGTTGGGAGCAGTTCTTC. This rearrangement joins TRBV6-5 to TRBJ2-1; D is possibly TRBD2 (6 bases). Trimming pared 5 bases from V and 10 bases from J, leaving 15 bases between. The CDR3 sequence is 13 residues long. Germline CDR1 and CDR2: MNHEY and SVGAGI.

V is TRBV7-9 and J is TRBJ1-4; 8 nucleotides match TRBD1. The CDR3 is 12 residues long. The V gene end was trimmed by 6 bases and the J gene end by 7 bases; junction bases not matched to a gene: 1. CDR1 and CDR2 (germline): SEHNR, FQNEAQ (reference sequence). In DNA, the CDR3 is TGTGCCAGCAGGCAGGGGGCTGAAAAACTGTTTTTT. Residues: CASRQGAEKLFF.

The genes are TRBV7-6 and TRBJ2-3, with D unclear. The CDR3 is made up of 14 amino acids. Germline CDR1 reads SGHVS; CDR2 reads FNYEAQ. Trimming stripped 1 base from V and 2 bases from J, with 7 bases between. The CDR3 coding sequence is TGTGCCAGCAGCTTAGGGCCCCACACAGATACGCAGTATTTT. It translates to CASSLGPHTDTQYF.

V is TRBV6-6 and J is TRBJ1-2; D is undetermined. Germline V gene data show CDR1 as MNHNY and CDR2 as SVGAGI (reference sequence). The ends were cut back, 0 bases at V and 6 bases at J, with 14 bases in the middle. The CDR3 is 15 amino acids. CDR3 in DNA: TGTGCCAGCAGTTACTCGAGGCAACCTGGGGATGGCTACACCTTC. Its translation is CASSYSRQPGDGYTF.

The V call is TRBV29-1, the J call TRBJ1-1, with D tentatively TRBD1 (5 bases). The CDR3 has 12 residues. Per germline, CDR1 SQVTM and CDR2 ANQGSEA. Trimming pared 7 bases from V and 4 bases from J, leaving 13 bases between. The CDR3 region has the DNA TGCAGCGCCAGGGTGGGGGGCACTGAAGCTTTCTTT. This gives the protein CSARVGGTEAFF. Full variable domain (remainder filled in from reference TRBV29-1 and TRBJ1-1): SAVISQKPSRDICQRGTSLTIQCQVDSQVTMMFWYRQQPGQSLTLIATANQGSEATYESGFVIDKFPISRPNLTFSTLTVSNMSPEDSSIYLCSARVGGTEAFFGQGTRLTVV.

By frequency in the sample, this clonotype is medium-sized. This sequence joins TRBV5-6 and TRBJ1-4; 9 bases are shared with TRBD1. The CDR3 covers 17 residues. Per the germline V gene, CDR1 is SGHDT and CDR2 is YYEEEE. V shed 1 base and J 1 base; nucleotides not matched to a gene: 5. CDR3 nucleotides: TGTGCCAGCAGCTTGTATGGGACAGGGAGAACTAATGAAAAACTGTTTTTT. Its protein is CASSLYGTGRTNEKLFF.

Regarding this clonotype: A junction boundary mismatches the germline segment, possibly from a read error. This chain connects TRBV4-3 to TRBJ1-1; D is uncertain. The closer fit of TRBJ1-6 to the DNA end suggests the J call may be wrong. Germline loops: CDR1 LGHNA, CDR2 YSLEER. CDR3 length: 13 residues. This chain's CDR3 is CASSREENSPLHF. The CDR3 nucleotides read TGTGCCAGCAGCCGGGAGGAGAATTCACCCCTCCACTTT.